This TCR beta chain appears in the sequencing data of a study of T cells after yellow fever vaccination. This clonotype showed up many times. In making TCR cDNA, 5'RACE template switching added a universal primer site and UMIs to it. One entry per CDR3 protein results from TCRdb running MiXCR on the 5' RACE reads. The sample contains about 310,000 distinct CDR3 sequences, approximately 3.9% of which appear only once. The CDR3 has 11 residues. Per the germline V gene, CDR1 is MDHEN and CDR2 is SYDVKM. J gave up 11 bases and V 4 bases, and 4 bases lay outside the gene matches. This TCR came from a man aged 18 to 30 who received the YFV17D yellow fever vaccine. Specimen: PBMCs, collected on the day of the yellow fever booster vaccination. J is TRBJ2-7 and V is TRBV28; 8 bases map to TRBD1. The CDR3 sequence is CASSSDRDEYV. The CDR3, as DNA: TGTGCCAGCAGTTCGGACAGGGATGAGTACGTC.